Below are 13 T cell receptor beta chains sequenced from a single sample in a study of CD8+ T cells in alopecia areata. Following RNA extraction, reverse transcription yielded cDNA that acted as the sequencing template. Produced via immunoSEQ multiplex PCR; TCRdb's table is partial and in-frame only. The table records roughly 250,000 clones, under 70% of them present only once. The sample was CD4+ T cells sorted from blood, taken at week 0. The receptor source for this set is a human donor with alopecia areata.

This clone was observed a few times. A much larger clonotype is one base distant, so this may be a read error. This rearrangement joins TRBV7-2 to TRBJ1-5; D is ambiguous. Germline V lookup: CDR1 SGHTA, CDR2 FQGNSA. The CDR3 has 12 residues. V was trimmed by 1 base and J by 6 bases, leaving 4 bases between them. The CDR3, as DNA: TGTGCCAGCAGCTTAGGGGGTCAGCCCCAGCATTTT. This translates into CASSLGGQPQHF. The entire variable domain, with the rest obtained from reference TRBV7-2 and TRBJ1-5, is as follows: GAGVSQSPSNKVTEKGKDVELRCDPISGHTALYWYRQSLGQGLEFLIYFQGNSAPDKSGLPSDRFSAERTGGSVSTLTIQRTQQEDSAVYLCASSLGGQPQHFGDGTRLSIL.

CDR3 loop: CASSEFTAPYGYTF. For the CDR3, the DNA is TGTGCCAGCAGTGAATTTACAGCTCCCTATGGCTACACCTTC. The rearrangement joins TRBV25-1 to TRBJ1-2; no clear D gene. The germline V and J ends were trimmed by 1 base and 4 bases, with 10 bases remaining between them. Germline CDR1 MGHDK, CDR2 SYGVNS. The CDR3 covers 14 residues.

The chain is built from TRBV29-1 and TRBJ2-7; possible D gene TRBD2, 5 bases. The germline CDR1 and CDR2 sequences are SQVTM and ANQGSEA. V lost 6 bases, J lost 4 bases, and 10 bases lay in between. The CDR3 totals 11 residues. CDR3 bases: TGCAGCGTGAGACTACAATACGAGCAGTACTTC. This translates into CSVRLQYEQYF.

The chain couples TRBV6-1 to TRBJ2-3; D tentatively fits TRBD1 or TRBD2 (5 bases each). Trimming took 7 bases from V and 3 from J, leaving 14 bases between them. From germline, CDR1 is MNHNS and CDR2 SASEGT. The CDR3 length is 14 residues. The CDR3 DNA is TGTGCCAGCATGCTTTGGGACGGTACAGATACGCAGTATTTT. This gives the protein CASMLWDGTDTQYF.

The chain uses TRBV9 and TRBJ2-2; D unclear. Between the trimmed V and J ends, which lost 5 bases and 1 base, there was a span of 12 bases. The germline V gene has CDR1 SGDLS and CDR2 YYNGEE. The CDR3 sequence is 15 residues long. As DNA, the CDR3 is TGTGCCAGCAGTTCAGGAGCCCTGAACACCGGGGAGCTGTTTTTT. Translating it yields CASSSGALNTGELFF.

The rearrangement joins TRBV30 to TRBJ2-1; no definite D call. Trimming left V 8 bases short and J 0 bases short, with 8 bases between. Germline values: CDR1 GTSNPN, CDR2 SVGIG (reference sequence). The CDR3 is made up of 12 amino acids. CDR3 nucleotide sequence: TGTGCCCAACTGAGCTCCTACAATGAGCAGTTCTTC. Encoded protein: CAQLSSYNEQFF.

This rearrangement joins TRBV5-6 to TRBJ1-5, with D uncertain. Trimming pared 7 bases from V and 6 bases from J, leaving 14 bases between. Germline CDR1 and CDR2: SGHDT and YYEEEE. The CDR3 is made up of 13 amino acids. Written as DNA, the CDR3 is TGTGCCAGCTCCCTCGGGTTGAGTCAGCCCCAGCATTTT. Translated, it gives CASSLGLSQPQHF.

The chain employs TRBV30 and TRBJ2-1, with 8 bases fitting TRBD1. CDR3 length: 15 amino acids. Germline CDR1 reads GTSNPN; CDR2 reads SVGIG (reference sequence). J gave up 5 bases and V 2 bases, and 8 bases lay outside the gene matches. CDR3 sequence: CAWSHLRGLDNEQFF. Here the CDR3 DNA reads TGTGCCTGGAGTCACCTCAGGGGGCTGGACAATGAGCAGTTCTTC.

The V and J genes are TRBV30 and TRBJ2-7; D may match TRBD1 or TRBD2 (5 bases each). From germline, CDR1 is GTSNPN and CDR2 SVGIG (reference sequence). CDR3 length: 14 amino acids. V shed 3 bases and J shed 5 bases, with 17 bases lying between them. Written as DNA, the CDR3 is TGTGCCTGGAGGGTCCTCTGGGGGAGCGACGAGCAGTACTTC. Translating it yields CAWRVLWGSDEQYF.

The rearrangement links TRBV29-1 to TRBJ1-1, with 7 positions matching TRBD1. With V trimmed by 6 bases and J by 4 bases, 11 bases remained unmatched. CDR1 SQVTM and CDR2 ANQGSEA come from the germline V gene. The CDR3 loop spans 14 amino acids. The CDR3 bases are TGCAGCGTAGAAACAGGGGCGGGTAGCACTGAAGCTTTCTTT. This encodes CSVETGAGSTEAFF.

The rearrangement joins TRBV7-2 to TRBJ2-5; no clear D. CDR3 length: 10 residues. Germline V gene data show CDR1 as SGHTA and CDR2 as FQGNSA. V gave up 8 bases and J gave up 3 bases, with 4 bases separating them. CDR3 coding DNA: TGTGCCAGCGGAAAAGAGACCCAGTACTTC. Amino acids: CASGKETQYF.

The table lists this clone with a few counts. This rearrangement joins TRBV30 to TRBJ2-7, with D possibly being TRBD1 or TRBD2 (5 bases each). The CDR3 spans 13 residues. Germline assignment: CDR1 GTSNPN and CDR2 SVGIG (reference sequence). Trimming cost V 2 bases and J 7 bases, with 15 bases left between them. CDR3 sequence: CAWSLGDGREQYF. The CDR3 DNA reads TGTGCCTGGAGTCTTGGGGACGGACGAGAGCAGTACTTC.

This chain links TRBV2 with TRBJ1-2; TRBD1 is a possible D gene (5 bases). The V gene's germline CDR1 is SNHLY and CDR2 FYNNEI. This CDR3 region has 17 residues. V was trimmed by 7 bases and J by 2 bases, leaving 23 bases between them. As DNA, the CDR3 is TGTGCCAGCAACCCCCGGGACTCAATAGTTAGGAACTATGGCTACACCTTC. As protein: CASNPRDSIVRNYGYTF.